This T cell receptor beta chain was captured in a study of CD8+ T cells in alopecia areata. Study in general: Tofacitinib therapy lasting 6 to 18 months was followed by 6 months off drug. Severity scores in treated patients reflected the percentage of scalp affected. Findings and caveats of the study: Alphabeta T cells residing in normal skin are also sequenced in scalp samples.

cDNA reverse transcribed from extracted RNA served as the sequencing template. TCRdb's copy holds only in-frame clones and misses some; the assay was immunoSEQ multiplex PCR. The sample consists of roughly 99,000 clones, 80% to 85% of them appearing once. The ends were cut back, 2 bases at V and 0 bases at J, with 12 bases in the middle. Germline CDR1 SGHDT, CDR2 YYEEEE. The CDR3 extends over 17 amino acids. Treatment given: oral pan-JAK inhibitor, 5-10 mg twice daily. PBMCs, the starting material, were the source of sorted CD4+ and CD8+ T cells. On this clone itself: Antigen: not known.

This chain links TRBV5-6 with TRBJ2-6; no definite D call. Sequencing used CD8+ T cells sorted from blood, obtained at week 24, from a patient treated with tofacitinib. The receptor comes from a human donor with alopecia areata. The CDR3 reads CASSLGPGPSGANVLTF. Written as DNA, the CDR3 is TGTGCCAGCAGCTTAGGACCAGGTCCCTCTGGGGCCAACGTCCTGACTTTC.